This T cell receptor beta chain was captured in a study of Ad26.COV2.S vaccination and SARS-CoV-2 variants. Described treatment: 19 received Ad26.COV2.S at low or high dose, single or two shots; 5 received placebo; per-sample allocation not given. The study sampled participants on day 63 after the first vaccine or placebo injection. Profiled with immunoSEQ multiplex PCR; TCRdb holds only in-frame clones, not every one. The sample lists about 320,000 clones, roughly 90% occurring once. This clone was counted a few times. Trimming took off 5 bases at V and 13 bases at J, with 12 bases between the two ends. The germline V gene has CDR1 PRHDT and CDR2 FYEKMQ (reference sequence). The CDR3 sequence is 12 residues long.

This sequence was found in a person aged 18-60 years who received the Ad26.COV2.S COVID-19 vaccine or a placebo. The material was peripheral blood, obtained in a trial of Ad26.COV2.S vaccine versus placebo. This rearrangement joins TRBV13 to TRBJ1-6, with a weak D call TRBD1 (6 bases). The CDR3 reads CASSVRGIPLHF. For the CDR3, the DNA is TGTGCCAGCAGCGTCAGGGGAATCCCCCTCCACTTT.